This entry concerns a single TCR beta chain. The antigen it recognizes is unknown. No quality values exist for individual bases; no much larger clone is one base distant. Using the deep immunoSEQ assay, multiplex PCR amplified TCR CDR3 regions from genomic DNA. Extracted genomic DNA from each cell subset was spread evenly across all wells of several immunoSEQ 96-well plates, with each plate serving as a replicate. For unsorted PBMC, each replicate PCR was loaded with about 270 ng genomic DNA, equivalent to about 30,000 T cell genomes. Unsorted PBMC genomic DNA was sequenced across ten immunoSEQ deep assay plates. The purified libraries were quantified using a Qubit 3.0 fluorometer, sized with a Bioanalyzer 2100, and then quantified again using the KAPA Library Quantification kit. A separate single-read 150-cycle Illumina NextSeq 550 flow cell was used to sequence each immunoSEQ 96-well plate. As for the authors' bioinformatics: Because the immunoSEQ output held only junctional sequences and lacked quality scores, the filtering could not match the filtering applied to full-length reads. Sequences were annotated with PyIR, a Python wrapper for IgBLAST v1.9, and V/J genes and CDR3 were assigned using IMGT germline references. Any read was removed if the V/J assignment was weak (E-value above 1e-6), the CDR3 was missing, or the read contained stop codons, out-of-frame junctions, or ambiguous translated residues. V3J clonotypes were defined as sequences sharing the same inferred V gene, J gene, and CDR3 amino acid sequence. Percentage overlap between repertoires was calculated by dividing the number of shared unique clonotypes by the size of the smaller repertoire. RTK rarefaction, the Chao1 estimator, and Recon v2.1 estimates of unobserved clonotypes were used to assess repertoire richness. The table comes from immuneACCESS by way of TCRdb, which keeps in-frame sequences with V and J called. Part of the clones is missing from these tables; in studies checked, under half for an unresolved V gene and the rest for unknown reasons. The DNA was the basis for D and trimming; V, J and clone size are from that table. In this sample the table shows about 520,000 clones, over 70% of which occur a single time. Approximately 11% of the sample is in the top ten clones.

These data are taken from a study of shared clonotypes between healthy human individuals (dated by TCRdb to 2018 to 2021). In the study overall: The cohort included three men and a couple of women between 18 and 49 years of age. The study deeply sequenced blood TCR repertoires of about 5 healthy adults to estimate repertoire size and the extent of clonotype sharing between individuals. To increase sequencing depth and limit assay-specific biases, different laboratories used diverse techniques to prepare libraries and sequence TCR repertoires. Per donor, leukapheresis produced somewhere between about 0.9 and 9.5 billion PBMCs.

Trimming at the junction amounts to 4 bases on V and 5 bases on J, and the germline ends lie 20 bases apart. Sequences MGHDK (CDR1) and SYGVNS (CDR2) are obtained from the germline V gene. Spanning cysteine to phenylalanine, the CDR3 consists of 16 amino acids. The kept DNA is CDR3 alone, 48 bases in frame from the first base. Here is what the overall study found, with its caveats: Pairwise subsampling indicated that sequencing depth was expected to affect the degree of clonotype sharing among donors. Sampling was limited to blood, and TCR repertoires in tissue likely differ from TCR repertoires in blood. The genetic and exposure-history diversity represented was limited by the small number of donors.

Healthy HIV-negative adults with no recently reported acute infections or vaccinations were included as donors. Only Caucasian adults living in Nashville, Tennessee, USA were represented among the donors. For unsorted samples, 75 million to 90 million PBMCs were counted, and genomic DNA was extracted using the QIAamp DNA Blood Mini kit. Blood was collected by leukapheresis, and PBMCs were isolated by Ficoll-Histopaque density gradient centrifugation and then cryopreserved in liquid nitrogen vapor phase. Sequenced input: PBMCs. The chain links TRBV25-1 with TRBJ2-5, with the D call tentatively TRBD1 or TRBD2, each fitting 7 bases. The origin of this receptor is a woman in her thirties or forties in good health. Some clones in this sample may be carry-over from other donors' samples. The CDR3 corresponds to CASSALGGEAGETQYF. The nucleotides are TGTGCCAGCAGTGCCCTAGGGGGCGAAGCGGGGGAGACCCAGTACTTC.